Each of the 24 T cell receptor beta chains below was sequenced from the same sample in a study of identical twins. Each CDR3 protein gets one entry after TCRdb re-called the 5' RACE reads with MiXCR. The sample has roughly 1,500,000 distinct CDR3 sequences, more than 30% seen once. Specimen: cord blood. Receptors were obtained from a newborn girl in good health.

In its sample, this clonotype was seen once. V and J are TRBV20-1 and TRBJ2-7; 8 bases agree with TRBD2. Losses at the gene ends were 3 bases for V and 4 bases for J; bases not matched to a gene: 8. The V gene's germline CDR1 is DFQATT and CDR2 SNEGSKA (reference sequence). The CDR3 is made up of 14 amino acids. CDR3 residues: CSARLAGLPYEQYF. In DNA, the CDR3 is TGCAGTGCTAGGCTAGCGGGCCTTCCTTACGAGCAGTACTTC.

This clonotype was seen more than once but under ten times. The chain is built from TRBV24-1 and TRBJ2-5; tentatively, D is TRBD1 (6 bases). Per the germline V gene, CDR1 is KGHDR and CDR2 is SFDVKD. Trimming stripped 2 bases from V and 11 bases from J, with 17 bases between. The CDR3 is made up of 14 amino acids. The CDR3 reads CATSDWRGQREQYF. For the CDR3, the DNA is TGTGCCACCAGTGATTGGCGCGGACAGAGGGAGCAGTACTTC.

This clonotype was recorded many times. The V gene is TRBV10-3, the J gene TRBJ2-7; D might be TRBD2 (5 bases). There are 13 residues in the CDR3. Trimming took off 7 bases at V and 3 bases at J, with 13 bases between the two ends. In germline, CDR1 is ENHRY, CDR2 SYGVKD. The DNA for the CDR3 is TGTGCCATCACCCATCCGGGGAACTACGAGCAGTACTTC. Translating gives CAITHPGNYEQYF.

The V call is TRBV30, the J call TRBJ2-3; 8 bases align to TRBD1. J was trimmed by 2 bases and V by 1 base; bases with no gene match: 2. The CDR3 loop spans 14 amino acids. The germline gives CDR1 GTSNPN, CDR2 SVGIG (reference sequence). The CDR3 DNA follows: TGTGCCTGGAGTGGTCAGGGGGCCACAGATACGCAGTATTTT. Translated, it gives CAWSGQGATDTQYF.

Points on this clonotype: One base away lies a much larger clone, so this may be a sequencing read error. This sequence joins TRBV3-1 and TRBJ1-5; 7 nucleotides match TRBD1. J was trimmed by 4 bases and V by 4 bases; bases with no gene match: 7. Germline V CDR1 and CDR2: LGHDT, YNNKEL (reference sequence). The CDR3 has 15 residues. CDR3 sequence: CASSRDSGGNQPQHF. CDR3 sequence (DNA): TGTGCCAGCAGCCGAGATTCAGGGGGGAATCAGCCCCAGCATTTT.

This clonotype was counted between two and nine times. The chain carries TRBV25-1 and TRBJ1-1; D unresolved. CDR3 length: 13 residues. Trimming shortened V by 3 bases and J by 3 bases, and 8 bases separated the two germline ends. Germline V lookup: CDR1 MGHDK, CDR2 SYGVNS. The DNA of the CDR3 is TGTGCCAGCAGTGAGGTTGGGGACACTGAAGCTTTCTTT. It specifies CASSEVGDTEAFF.

The CDR3: CASSPPKLAGWYQETQYF. For the CDR3, the DNA is TGTGCCAGCAGCCCACCAAAACTAGCGGGGTGGTACCAAGAGACCCAGTACTTC. The V call is TRBV7-2, the J call TRBJ2-5; TRBD2 aligns across 10 bases. Germline V gene sequence: CDR1 SGHTA, CDR2 FQGNSA. The CDR3 spans 18 residues. V shed 5 bases and J 0 bases; nucleotides not matched to a gene: 12.

The rearrangement uses TRBV11-2 and TRBJ2-1; 9 bases align to TRBD2. The CDR3 length is 14 residues. Trimming took 5 bases from V and 13 from J; bases not matched to a gene: 12. Germline-derived CDR1 and CDR2 are SGHAT and FQNNGV. The CDR3 coding sequence is TGTGCCAGCAGCACCCGACTAGCGGAAGAGACCCAGTTCTTC. This sequence encodes CASSTRLAEETQFF.

This clonotype was counted between two and nine times. The chain links TRBV4-1 to TRBJ2-3; TRBD2 aligns across 9 bases. CDR1 and CDR2 from the germline V gene are MGHRA and YSYEKL. The CDR3 length is 19 residues. V lost 1 base to trimming and J lost 2 bases; unmatched junction nucleotides: 13. In DNA, the CDR3 is TGCGCCAGCAGCCAAGTGAAGCGGGGGGTATTTCCCTACACAGATACGCAGTATTTT. Encoded protein: CASSQVKRGVFPYTDTQYF.

The sample holds a few counts of this clonotype. The V call is TRBV12-3 or TRBV12-4, the J call TRBJ2-3; TRBD1 or TRBD2 may be the D gene (6 bases each). The V end lost 7 bases, the J end lost 4 bases, and 18 bases lay between the germline ends. This CDR3 is 15 amino acids long. The CDR3 DNA reads TGTGCCAGCACCCCGGGTGGGGGGCGCGCAGATACGCAGTATTTT. It is translated as CASTPGGGRADTQYF.

The chain has TRBV9 and TRBJ2-1, with D perhaps TRBD2 (5 bases). Trimming removed 4 bases at V and 8 bases at J, with 10 bases between. Germline V gene lookup returns CDR1 SGDLS and CDR2 YYNGEE. The CDR3 extends over 12 amino acids. CDR3 DNA: TGTGCCAGCAGCCCACTAGTCGATGAGCAGTTCTTC. It translates to CASSPLVDEQFF.

This clonotype was seen only a few times. In DNA form, the CDR3 reads TGCAGTGCGCCACCAACGGAGGCAGATCAGCCCCAGCATTTT. Protein product: CSAPPTEADQPQHF. The V and J genes are TRBV20-1 and TRBJ1-5; D unresolved. Germline CDR1 reads DFQATT; CDR2 reads SNEGSKA (reference sequence). The CDR3 loop spans 14 amino acids. The germline V and J ends were trimmed by 6 bases and 5 bases, with 17 bases remaining between them.

The gene calls are TRBV11-2 and TRBJ1-6; no clear D gene. Trimming shortened V by 4 bases and J by 6 bases, and 13 bases separated the two germline ends. Germline V lookup: CDR1 SGHAT, CDR2 FQNNGV. The CDR3 is made up of 15 amino acids. The CDR3 coding sequence is TGTGCCAGCAGCTCACCCGGACCCTTTAATTCACCCCTCCACTTT. The encoded protein is CASSSPGPFNSPLHF. The whole variable domain, remainder taken from reference TRBV11-2 and TRBJ1-6, is EAGVAQSPRYKIIEKRQSVAFWCNPISGHATLYWYQQILGQGPKLLIQFQNNGVVDDSQLPKDRFSAERLKGVDSTLKIQPAKLEDSAVYLCASSSPGPFNSPLHFGNGTRLTVT.

This clonotype was seen a few times. The chain couples TRBV7-2 to TRBJ1-1; D not certain. The germline V gene encodes CDR1 SGHTA and CDR2 FQGNSA. CDR3 length: 18 residues. V was clipped by 1 base and J by 0 bases, with 18 bases between them. CDR3 coding DNA: TGTGCCAGCAGCTTAGTGAGAGTGGGCAGGAGGATGAACACTGAAGCTTTCTTT. It codes for CASSLVRVGRRMNTEAFF.

This rearrangement joins TRBV9 to TRBJ1-2; D call uncertain. V shed 0 bases and J shed 7 bases, with 10 bases lying between them. This CDR3 is built from 13 residues. Germline V lookup: CDR1 SGDLS, CDR2 YYNGEE. The CDR3 coding sequence is TGTGCCAGCAGCGTAGTAGGGTGCGGTGGCTACACCTTC. This translates into CASSVVGCGGYTF.

This sequence joins TRBV20-1 and TRBJ2-2; D uncertain. Germline CDR1 is DFQATT and CDR2 is SNEGSKA (reference sequence). This CDR3 contains 12 residues. Trimming pared 0 bases from V and 3 bases from J, leaving 2 bases between. CDR3 loop: CSARDYTGELFF. The CDR3 DNA reads TGCAGTGCTAGAGACTACACCGGGGAGCTGTTTTTT.

This clonotype was seen only a few times. A read error may produce the germline difference seen at one junction end. The rearrangement uses TRBV27 and TRBJ2-7; 10 bases are a match to TRBD1. This CDR3 contains 15 residues. The V gene's germline CDR1 is MNHEY and CDR2 SMNVEV (reference sequence). CDR3 DNA sequence: TGTGCCGGCAGTTTGGCCGGGACAGGGGTAGGCGAGCAGTACTTC. This gives the protein CAGSLAGTGVGEQYF.

This clonotype was recorded a few times. The chain recombines TRBV7-2 with TRBJ2-5, with TRBD2 matching over 8 bases. The CDR3 is made up of 15 amino acids. Germline V CDR1 and CDR2: SGHTA, FQGNSA. Germline trimming cut 5 bases from V and 5 bases from J; bases unmatched to any gene: 10. The CDR3 bases are TGTGCCAGCAGCCCCGCAGGACTAGCAGCCGAGACCCAGTACTTC. It is translated as CASSPAGLAAETQYF.

V is TRBV18 and J is TRBJ1-1; D unresolved. V was trimmed by 2 bases and J by 5 bases, leaving 9 bases between them. Germline lookup yields CDR1 KGHSH and CDR2 LQKENI. The CDR3 contains 13 residues. CDR3 protein: CASSPAFRTEAFF. The CDR3 nucleotides read TGTGCCAGCTCACCAGCCTTTCGGACTGAAGCTTTCTTT.

The rearrangement uses TRBV28 and TRBJ1-5, with unresolved D. CDR3 length equals 16 residues. V shed 2 bases and J shed 4 bases, with 15 bases lying between them. The germline gives CDR1 MDHEN, CDR2 SYDVKM. CDR3 DNA: TGTGCCAGCAGTTTAATGGTTTGGGTTCCAAATCAGCCCCAGCATTTT. This gives the protein CASSLMVWVPNQPQHF. The variable domain in full, completed from reference TRBV28 and TRBJ1-5, reads DVKVTQSSRYLVKRTGEKVFLECVQDMDHENMFWYRQDPGLGLRLIYFSYDVKMKEKGDIPEGYSVSREKKERFSLILESASTNQTSMYLCASSLMVWVPNQPQHFGDGTRLSIL.

This sequence joins TRBV6-5 and TRBJ1-4, with D possibly TRBD1 on 5 matching bases. CDR1 is MNHEY, CDR2 SVGAGI, per germline. The V gene lost 6 bases and the J gene lost 5 bases, with 13 bases spanning the gap. This CDR3 is built from 14 residues. CDR3 sequence (DNA): TGTGCCAGCAGCCCCGGGACGGAGAATGAAAAACTGTTTTTT. It specifies CASSPGTENEKLFF.

The rearrangement links TRBV3-1 to TRBJ2-1; 7 positions agree with TRBD2. The J call may be wrong; the DNA end is better matched by TRBJ2-7. Germline V CDR1 and CDR2: LGHDT, YNNKEL (reference sequence). CDR3 length: 13 residues. The chain's CDR3 is CASSQTSHNEQYF. CDR3 in DNA: TGTGCCAGCAGCCAGACTAGCCACAATGAGCAGTACTTC.

The gene calls are TRBV10-3 and TRBJ2-1, with D hard to call. CDR1 and CDR2 from the germline V gene are ENHRY and SYGVKD. The CDR3 consists of 15 residues. Trimming removed 0 bases at V and 13 bases at J, with 19 bases between. CDR3 nucleotide sequence: TGTGCCATCAGTGAGTCGAGAGGATTAAAGGAGACCCAGTTCTTC. Translating gives CAISESRGLKETQFF.

The rearrangement joins TRBV28 to TRBJ2-3; D uncertain. The CDR3 totals 16 residues. Deletions cut 5 bases from V and 4 bases from J, with 19 bases between. The germline V gene encodes CDR1 MDHEN and CDR2 SYDVKM. CDR3 sequence: CASSPRTGSLADTQYF. The DNA for the CDR3 is TGTGCCAGCAGTCCCCGGACCGGCAGTCTCGCAGATACGCAGTATTTT.